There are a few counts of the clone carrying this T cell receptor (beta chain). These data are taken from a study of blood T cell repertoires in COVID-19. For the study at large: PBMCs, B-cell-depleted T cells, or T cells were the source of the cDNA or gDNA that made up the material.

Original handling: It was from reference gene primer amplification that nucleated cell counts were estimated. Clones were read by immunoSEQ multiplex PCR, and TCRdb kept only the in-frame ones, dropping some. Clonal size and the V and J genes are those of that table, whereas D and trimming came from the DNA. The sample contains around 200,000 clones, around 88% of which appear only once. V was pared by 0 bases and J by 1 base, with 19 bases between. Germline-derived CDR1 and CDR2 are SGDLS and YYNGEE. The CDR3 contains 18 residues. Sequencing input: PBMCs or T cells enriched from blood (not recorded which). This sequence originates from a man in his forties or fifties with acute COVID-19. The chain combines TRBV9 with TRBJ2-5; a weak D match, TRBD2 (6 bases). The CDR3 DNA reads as TGTGCCAGCAGCGTAGCTCCTGGCGGGGTCGGGGGCCAAGAGACCCAGTACTTC. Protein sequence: CASSVAPGGVGGQETQYF.